The 21 T cell receptor beta chains below were found in one sample sequenced in a study of T cells in Graves' hyperthyroidism and ophthalmopathy. Regions amplified from RNA transcripts were the TCR beta CDR3 regions. TCR CDR3 regions were first amplified by RT-PCR with HTBI primers. TCRdb redid the calling of the multiplex PCR reads with MiXCR, one entry per CDR3 protein. Of about 200,000 distinct CDR3 sequences listed, about a sixth are singletons. The sequenced sample consisted of blood. Receptors originate from a woman aged 50 to 60 with Graves' hyperthyroidism.

V and J are TRBV29-1 and TRBJ2-7, with 7 bases matching TRBD2. The DNA end favors TRBJ2-1, so the J call may be wrong. The CDR3 totals 12 residues. Per the germline V gene, CDR1 is SQVTM and CDR2 is ANQGSEA. This CDR3 is CSGGGSSYEQFF. CDR3 nucleotides: TGCAGCGGGGGGGGAAGCTCCTACGAGCAGTTCTTC.

V gene TRBV25-1 combines with J gene TRBJ1-5; D is perhaps TRBD1 (6 bases). The CDR3 length is 15 residues. CDR1 and CDR2 (germline): MGHDK, SYGVNS. Trimming stripped 6 bases from V and 7 bases from J, with 19 bases between. The CDR3 nucleotides are TGTGCCAGCAGCGCGGTCGGGGGGCGAGGGCAGCCCCAGCATTTT. Its protein product is CASSAVGGRGQPQHF. Full variable domain (remainder filled in from reference TRBV25-1 and TRBJ1-5): EADIYQTPRYLVIGTGKKITLECSQTMGHDKMYWYQQDPGMELHLIHYSYGVNSTEKGDLSSESTVSRIRTEHFPLTLESARPSHTSQYLCASSAVGGRGQPQHFGDGTRLSIL.

This clonotype has a count of ten or more. The J gene is TRBJ2-1, the V gene TRBV3-1; the D call may be TRBD1 or TRBD2 (5 bases each). The CDR3 is 17 residues long. Trimming took off 0 bases at V and 0 bases at J, with 12 bases between the two ends. The germline V gene has CDR1 LGHDT and CDR2 YNNKEL (reference sequence). The CDR3, as DNA: TGTGCCAGCAGCCAAGAGGTTTGGGGGAGCTCCTACAATGAGCAGTTCTTC. Its protein is CASSQEVWGSSYNEQFF.

This clonotype appeared many times. The chain carries TRBV7-9 and TRBJ1-5, with 8 bases fitting TRBD1. Germline-derived CDR1 and CDR2 are SEHNR and FQNEAQ (reference sequence). This CDR3 comprises 15 residues. The V gene end was trimmed by 6 bases and the J gene end by 7 bases; junction bases not matched to a gene: 11. CDR3 in DNA: TGTGCCAGCAGTTCCGACAGGGGCCCGGGGCAGCCCCAGCATTTT. Translated, it gives CASSSDRGPGQPQHF. The variable domain in full, with the rest retrieved from reference TRBV7-9 and TRBJ1-5, is DTGVSQNPRHKITKRGQNVTFRCDPISEHNRLYWYRQTLGQGPEFLTYFQNEAQLEKSRLLSDRFSAERPKGSFSTLEIQRTEQGDSAMYLCASSSDRGPGQPQHFGDGTRLSIL.

This clonotype was found many times. This rearrangement joins TRBV12-3 or TRBV12-4 to TRBJ1-1; D is possibly TRBD1 (6 bases). The CDR3 extends over 14 amino acids. Trimming shortened V by 6 bases and J by 0 bases, and 11 bases separated the two germline ends. The CDR3 region has the DNA TGTGCCAGCAGAAATGGACAGATGAACACTGAAGCTTTCTTT. Residues: CASRNGQMNTEAFF.

This clonotype was counted many times. The chain carries TRBV12-3 or TRBV12-4 and TRBJ1-1, with a possible D match to TRBD1 (5 bases). The CDR3 totals 14 residues. Trimming shortened V by 6 bases and J by 7 bases, and 18 bases separated the two germline ends. The chain's CDR3 is CASRLWGTSGEAFF. In nucleotides, the CDR3 is TGTGCCAGCAGGTTATGGGGGACCTCCGGTGAAGCTTTCTTT.

This chain joins TRBV12-3 or TRBV12-4 and TRBJ1-2, with no clear D. V shed 8 bases and J shed 7 bases, with 17 bases lying between them. There are 13 residues in the CDR3. Written as DNA, the CDR3 is TGTGCCAGCGGGCAGATCCGACTCGGTGGCTACACCTTC. This codes for CASGQIRLGGYTF.

This chain connects TRBV11-3 to TRBJ2-1, with a possible D match to TRBD1 (6 bases). There are 15 residues in the CDR3. Trimming left V 3 bases short and J 8 bases short, with 17 bases between. From germline, CDR1 is SGHNT and CDR2 YENEEA. CDR3 protein: CASSLGHPSGDEQFF. The CDR3 DNA is TGTGCCAGCAGCTTGGGACACCCGAGCGGAGATGAGCAGTTCTTC.

A remark on this clonotype: A much larger clone differs by one base, so this may be a read error. This chain connects TRBV28 to TRBJ2-7, with 10 bases lining up with TRBD2. This CDR3 region has 15 residues. Germline V gene lookup returns CDR1 MDHEN and CDR2 SYDVKM. CDR3 loop: CVIEGSLAGAYEQYF. CDR3 DNA sequence: TGTGTCATCGAAGGATCCCTAGCGGGAGCCTACGAGCAGTACTTC.

The table lists this clonotype with many counts. This chain uses TRBV20-1 with TRBJ2-5, with 11 bases aligning to TRBD2. Germline V gives CDR1 DFQATT, CDR2 SNEGSKA (reference sequence). The CDR3 loop spans 15 amino acids. After removal of 5 bases from V and 2 bases from J, the junction contained 7 bases not matched to a gene. This chain's CDR3 is CSAGARLAGQETQYF. The DNA of the CDR3 is TGCAGTGCTGGGGCTCGACTAGCGGGACAAGAGACCCAGTACTTC.

The V and J genes are TRBV11-2 and TRBJ2-3; 7 bases map to TRBD2. The V gene's germline CDR1 is SGHAT and CDR2 FQNNGV. The CDR3 totals 16 residues. The V segment lost 1 base and the J segment 3 bases; nucleotides outside the gene matches: 7. The CDR3 loop is CASSLGVLSGTDTQYF. The CDR3 coding sequence is TGTGCCAGCAGCTTAGGGGTTCTTAGCGGGACAGATACGCAGTATTTT.

The chain joins TRBV14 to TRBJ2-1; TRBD2 agrees at 11 bases. This CDR3 has 16 amino acids. Germline lookup yields CDR1 SGHDN and CDR2 FVKESK. With V trimmed by 5 bases and J by 8 bases, 11 bases remained unmatched. For the CDR3, the DNA is TGTGCCAGCAGCACCCGGACTAGCGGGTTTTACTATGAGCAGTTCTTC. It codes for CASSTRTSGFYYEQFF. The whole variable domain, filled in from reference TRBV14 and TRBJ2-1, reads EAGVTQFPSHSVIEKGQTVTLRCDPISGHDNLYWYRRVMGKEIKFLLHFVKESKQDESGMPNNRFLAERTGGTYSTLKVQPAELEDSGVYFCASSTRTSGFYYEQFFGPGTRLTVL.

The chain carries TRBV6-5 and TRBJ1-4; TRBD1 is a possible D gene (5 bases). The CDR3 runs to 14 residues. Germline V lookup: CDR1 MNHEY, CDR2 SVGAGI. Between the trimmed V and J ends, which lost 0 bases and 10 bases, there was a span of 12 bases. CDR3 protein: CASSYSYRSGKLFF. Here the CDR3 DNA reads TGTGCCAGCAGTTACTCTTACAGGAGTGGAAAACTGTTTTTT.

The chain joins TRBV7-9 to TRBJ2-1; 9 bases align to TRBD2. J gave up 8 bases and V 1 base, and 12 bases lay outside the gene matches. The germline gives CDR1 SEHNR, CDR2 FQNEAQ (reference sequence). CDR3 length: 17 amino acids. CDR3 in DNA: TGTGCCAGCAGCTTAGGAGGGGCGGGAGGGCCCGATGATGAGCAGTTCTTC. It translates to CASSLGGAGGPDDEQFF. Filled out from reference TRBV7-9 and TRBJ2-1, the complete variable domain reads DTGVSQNPRHKITKRGQNVTFRCDPISEHNRLYWYRQTLGQGPEFLTYFQNEAQLEKSRLLSDRFSAERPKGSFSTLEIQRTEQGDSAMYLCASSLGGAGGPDDEQFFGPGTRLTVL.

In its sample, this clonotype was seen many times. The rearrangement joins TRBV3-1 to TRBJ2-7; TRBD2 aligns across 9 bases. The CDR3 runs 18 residues. V lost 1 base, J lost 4 bases, and 14 bases stayed unmatched. Germline CDR1 and CDR2: LGHDT and YNNKEL (reference sequence). In DNA form, the CDR3 reads TGTGCCAGCAGCCAAGTCCCCCACCGGCGGAGCGGGGGGTACGAGCAGTACTTC. It is translated as CASSQVPHRRSGGYEQYF.

This clonotype was seen a few times. The junction shows a germline mismatch at one end, possibly a read error. The rearrangement joins TRBV7-2 to TRBJ2-7; TRBD2 matches at 9 bases. Germline V CDR1 and CDR2: SGHTA, FQGNSA. The CDR3 runs 14 residues. CDR3 sequence: CASSIAGDSYEQYF. CDR3 nucleotides: TGTGCCAGCAGCATAGCGGGAGACTCCTACGAGCAGTACTTC.

This clonotype appeared a few times. One junction end does not reproduce the germline sequence, and a read error may be involved. The rearrangement uses TRBV7-9 and TRBJ1-5, with D maybe TRBD1 (6 bases). CDR1 is SEHNR, CDR2 FQNEAQ, per germline (reference sequence). CDR3 length: 16 amino acids. The DNA for the CDR3 is TGTGCCAGCAGCTCTGGCAGGGGAGGTAGCGATCAGCCCCAGCATTTT. The encoded protein is CASSSGRGGSDQPQHF.

The count of this clonotype is one. The chain uses TRBV6-2 or TRBV6-3 and TRBJ2-2; D is undetermined. The CDR3 has 15 residues. Looked up from germline, CDR1 is MNHEY and CDR2 is SVGEGT. V was shortened by 0 bases and J by 6 bases, with 11 bases between the two germline ends. This CDR3 reads CASSYSRGVAGELFF. The CDR3 DNA reads TGTGCCAGCAGTTACTCGAGAGGCGTTGCCGGGGAGCTGTTTTTT.

The chain uses TRBV6-5 and TRBJ2-7; TRBD1 agrees at 12 bases. V trimming: 6 bases; J trimming: 6 bases; junction bases outside the gene matches: 6. This CDR3 comprises 14 residues. Germline-derived CDR1 and CDR2 are MNHEY and SVGAGI. CDR3 sequence (DNA): TGTGCCAGCAGCACGGGACAGGGGGCTGTCGAGCAGTACTTC. It specifies CASSTGQGAVEQYF.

This clonotype was detected many times. The V and J genes are TRBV7-9 and TRBJ1-5, with TRBD1 as a possible D gene (5 bases). Trimming stripped 4 bases from V and 5 bases from J, with 15 bases between. The germline V gene has CDR1 SEHNR and CDR2 FQNEAQ (reference sequence). This CDR3 comprises 15 residues. Here the CDR3 DNA reads TGTGCCAGCAGCTCGGACGGGGGACGGGATCAGCCCCAGCATTTT. Amino acid sequence: CASSSDGGRDQPQHF.

At least ten counts were recorded for this clonotype. This chain links TRBV12-3 or TRBV12-4 with TRBJ2-7; 13 positions match TRBD2. Germline trimming cut 6 bases from V and 2 bases from J; bases unmatched to any gene: 10. This CDR3 is built from 17 residues. CDR3 region: CASSPEKGLAGAYEQYF. The DNA for the CDR3 is TGTGCCAGCAGCCCAGAAAAAGGACTAGCGGGAGCCTACGAGCAGTACTTC.